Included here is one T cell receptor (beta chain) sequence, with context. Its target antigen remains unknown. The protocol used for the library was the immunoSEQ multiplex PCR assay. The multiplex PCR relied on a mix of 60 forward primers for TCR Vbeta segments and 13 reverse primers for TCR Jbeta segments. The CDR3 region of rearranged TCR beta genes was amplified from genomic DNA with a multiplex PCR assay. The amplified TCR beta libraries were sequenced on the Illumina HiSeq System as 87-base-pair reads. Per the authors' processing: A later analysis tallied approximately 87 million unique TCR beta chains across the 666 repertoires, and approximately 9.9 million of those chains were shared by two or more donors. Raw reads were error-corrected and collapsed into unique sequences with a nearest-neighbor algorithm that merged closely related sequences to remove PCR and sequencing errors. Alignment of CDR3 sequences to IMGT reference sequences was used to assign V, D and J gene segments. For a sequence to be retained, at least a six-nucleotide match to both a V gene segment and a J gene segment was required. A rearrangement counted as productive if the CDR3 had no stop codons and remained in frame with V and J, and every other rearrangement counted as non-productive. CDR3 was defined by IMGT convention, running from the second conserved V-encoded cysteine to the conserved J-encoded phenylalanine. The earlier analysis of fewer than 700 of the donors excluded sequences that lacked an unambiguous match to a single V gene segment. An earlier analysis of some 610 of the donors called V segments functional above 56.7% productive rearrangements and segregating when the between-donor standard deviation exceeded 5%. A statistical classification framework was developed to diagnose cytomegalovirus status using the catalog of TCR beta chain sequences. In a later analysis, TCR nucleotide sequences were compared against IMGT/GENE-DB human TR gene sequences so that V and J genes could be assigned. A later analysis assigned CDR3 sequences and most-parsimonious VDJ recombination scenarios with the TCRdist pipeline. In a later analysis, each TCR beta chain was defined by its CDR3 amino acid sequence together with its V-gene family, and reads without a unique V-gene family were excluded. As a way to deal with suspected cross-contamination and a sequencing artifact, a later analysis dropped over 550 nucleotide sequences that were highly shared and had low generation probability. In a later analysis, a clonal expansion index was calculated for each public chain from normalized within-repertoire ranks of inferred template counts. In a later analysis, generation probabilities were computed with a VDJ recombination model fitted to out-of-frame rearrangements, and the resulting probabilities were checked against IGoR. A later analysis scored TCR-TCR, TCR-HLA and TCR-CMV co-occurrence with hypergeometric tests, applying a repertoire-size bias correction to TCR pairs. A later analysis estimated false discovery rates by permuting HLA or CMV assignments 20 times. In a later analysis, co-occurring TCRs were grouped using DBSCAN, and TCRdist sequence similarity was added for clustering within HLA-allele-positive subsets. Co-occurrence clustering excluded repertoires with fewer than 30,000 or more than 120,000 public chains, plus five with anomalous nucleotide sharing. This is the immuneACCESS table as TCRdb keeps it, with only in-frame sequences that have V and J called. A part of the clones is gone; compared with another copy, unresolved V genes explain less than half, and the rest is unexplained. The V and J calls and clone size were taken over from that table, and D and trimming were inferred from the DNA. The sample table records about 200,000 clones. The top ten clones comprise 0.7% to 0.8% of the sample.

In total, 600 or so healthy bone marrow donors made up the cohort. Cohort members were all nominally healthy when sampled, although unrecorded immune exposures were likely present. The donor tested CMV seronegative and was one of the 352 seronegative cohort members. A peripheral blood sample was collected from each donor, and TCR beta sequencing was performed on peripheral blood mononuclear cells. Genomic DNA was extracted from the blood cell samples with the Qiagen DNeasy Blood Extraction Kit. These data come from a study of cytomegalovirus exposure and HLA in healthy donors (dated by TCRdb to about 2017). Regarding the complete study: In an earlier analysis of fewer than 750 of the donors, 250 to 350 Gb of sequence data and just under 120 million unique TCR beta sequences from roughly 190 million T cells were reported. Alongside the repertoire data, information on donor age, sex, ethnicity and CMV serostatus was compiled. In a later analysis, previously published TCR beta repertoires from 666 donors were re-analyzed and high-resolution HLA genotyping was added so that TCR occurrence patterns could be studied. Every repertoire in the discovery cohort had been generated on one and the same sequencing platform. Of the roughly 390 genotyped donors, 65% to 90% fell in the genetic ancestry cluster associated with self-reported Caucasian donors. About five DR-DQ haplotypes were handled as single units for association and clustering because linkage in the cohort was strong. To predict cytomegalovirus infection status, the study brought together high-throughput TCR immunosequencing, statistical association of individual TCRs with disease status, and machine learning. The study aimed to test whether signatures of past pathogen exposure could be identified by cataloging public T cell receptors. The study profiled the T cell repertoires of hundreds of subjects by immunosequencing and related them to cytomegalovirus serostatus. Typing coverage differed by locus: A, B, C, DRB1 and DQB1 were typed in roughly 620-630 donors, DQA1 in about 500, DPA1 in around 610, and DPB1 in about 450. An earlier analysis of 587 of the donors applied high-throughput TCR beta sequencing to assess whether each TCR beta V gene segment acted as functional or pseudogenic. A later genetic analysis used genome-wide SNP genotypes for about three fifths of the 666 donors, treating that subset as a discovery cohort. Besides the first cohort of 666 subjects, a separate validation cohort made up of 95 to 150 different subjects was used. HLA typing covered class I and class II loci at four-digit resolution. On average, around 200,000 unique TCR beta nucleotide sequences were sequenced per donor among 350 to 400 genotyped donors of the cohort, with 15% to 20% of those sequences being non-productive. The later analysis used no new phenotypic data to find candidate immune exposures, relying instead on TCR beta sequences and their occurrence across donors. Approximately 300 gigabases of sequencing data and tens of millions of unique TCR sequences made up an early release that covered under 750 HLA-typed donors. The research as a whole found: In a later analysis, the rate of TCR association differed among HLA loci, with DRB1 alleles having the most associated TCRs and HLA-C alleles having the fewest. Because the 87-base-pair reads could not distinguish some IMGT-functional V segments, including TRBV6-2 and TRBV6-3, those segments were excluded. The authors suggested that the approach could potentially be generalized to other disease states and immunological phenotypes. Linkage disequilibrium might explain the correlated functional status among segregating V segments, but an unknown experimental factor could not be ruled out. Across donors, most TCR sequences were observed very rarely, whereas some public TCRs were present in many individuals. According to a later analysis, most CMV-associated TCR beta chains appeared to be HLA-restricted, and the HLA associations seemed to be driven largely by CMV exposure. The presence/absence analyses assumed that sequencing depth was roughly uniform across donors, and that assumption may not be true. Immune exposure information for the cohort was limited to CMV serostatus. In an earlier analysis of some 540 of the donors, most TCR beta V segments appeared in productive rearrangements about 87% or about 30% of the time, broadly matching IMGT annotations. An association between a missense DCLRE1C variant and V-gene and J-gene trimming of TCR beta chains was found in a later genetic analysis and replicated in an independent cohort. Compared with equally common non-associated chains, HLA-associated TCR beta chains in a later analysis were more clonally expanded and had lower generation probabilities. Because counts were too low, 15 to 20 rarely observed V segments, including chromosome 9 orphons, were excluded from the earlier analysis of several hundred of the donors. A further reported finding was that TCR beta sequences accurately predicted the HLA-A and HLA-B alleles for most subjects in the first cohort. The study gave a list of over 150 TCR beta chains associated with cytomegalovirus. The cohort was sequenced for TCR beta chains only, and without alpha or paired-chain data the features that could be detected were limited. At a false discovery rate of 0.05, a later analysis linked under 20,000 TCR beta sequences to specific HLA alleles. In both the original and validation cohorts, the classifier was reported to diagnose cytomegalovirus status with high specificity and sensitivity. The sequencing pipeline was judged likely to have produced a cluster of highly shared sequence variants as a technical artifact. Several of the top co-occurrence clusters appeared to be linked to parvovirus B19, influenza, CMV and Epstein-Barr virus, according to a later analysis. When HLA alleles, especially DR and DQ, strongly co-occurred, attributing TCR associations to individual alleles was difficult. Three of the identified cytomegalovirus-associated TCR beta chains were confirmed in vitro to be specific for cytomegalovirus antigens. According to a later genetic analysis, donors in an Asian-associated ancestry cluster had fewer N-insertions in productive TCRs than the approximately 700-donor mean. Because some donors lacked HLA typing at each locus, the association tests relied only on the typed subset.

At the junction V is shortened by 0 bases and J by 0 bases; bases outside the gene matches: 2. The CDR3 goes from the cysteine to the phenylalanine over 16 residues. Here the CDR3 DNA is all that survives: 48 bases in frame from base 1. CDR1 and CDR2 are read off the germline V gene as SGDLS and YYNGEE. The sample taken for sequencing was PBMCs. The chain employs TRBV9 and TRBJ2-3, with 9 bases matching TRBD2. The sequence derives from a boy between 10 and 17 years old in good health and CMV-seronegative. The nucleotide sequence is TGTGCCAGCAGCGTAGCCGGGACTAGCAGCACAGATACGCAGTATTTT. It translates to CASSVAGTSSTDTQYF.